This TCR beta chain was recovered during a study of T cells after yellow fever vaccination. A note on this clonotype: Its target is unknown.

Universal primer sites and UMIs were introduced during 5'RACE template-switching synthesis of TCR cDNA. TCRdb re-analysed the 5' RACE reads in MiXCR, keeping a single row per CDR3 protein. In the table there are some 290,000 distinct CDR3 sequences, about 10% of which are singletons. General study findings and limits: Clonotypes appearing in both CD4 and CD8 compartments existed, and their share was small. A large majority of primary-vaccination clones showed up again after the booster (about 97% CD4, 88% CD8). FACS-sorted repertoires could contain abundant clonotypes contaminating from the bulk population.

This receptor was taken from a man aged 18 to 30 who received the YFV17D yellow fever vaccine. Sequenced here: CD4+ T cells sorted from PBMCs, sampled 45 days after the yellow fever booster vaccination.

The CDR3 DNA follows: TGTGCCAGCAGGGGGGGACAGGGGGCGCGAAACACTGAAGCTTTCTTT. Translated: CASRGGQGARNTEAFF. The rearrangement uses TRBV6-6 and TRBJ1-1; TRBD1 matches at 12 bases. This CDR3 is built from 16 residues. CDR1 MNHNY and CDR2 SVGAGI come from the germline V gene (reference sequence). J gave up 2 bases and V 6 bases, and 7 bases lay outside the gene matches.